This T cell receptor (beta chain) comes out of a study of CD4 T cells in relation to SARS-CoV-2 and coronaviruses. Study-level points and caveats: No crossreactivity against non-spike viral proteins was tested here. According to naive versus memory sequencing, detected responses are memory recall, not newly primed.

The CDR3 has 15 residues. V lost 6 bases and J lost 0; bases outside the gene matches: 6. Germline loops: CDR1 MDHEN, CDR2 SYDVKM. For about nine days, roughly 10^5 sorted CD4+ cells grew with T cell-depleted PBMCs and CEF. On this clone: As yet, its antigen is unknown.

Sequencing was performed with immunoSEQ multiplex PCR; in TCRdb, only in-frame clones are kept and a portion is missing. This sample has about 36,000 clones, with about 86% found just once. This rearrangement joins TRBV28 to TRBJ2-3; 7 bases align to TRBD1. The receptor was derived from an adult with COVID-19. Sequencing was carried out using naive CD4+ T cells from PBMCs, cultured in vitro. The sample's subset: naive CD4+ T cells isolated by negative enrichment. In nucleotides, the CDR3 is TGTGCCAGCAGACTCCGGACAGGAAGCACAGATACGCAGTATTTT. This translates into CASRLRTGSTDTQYF.